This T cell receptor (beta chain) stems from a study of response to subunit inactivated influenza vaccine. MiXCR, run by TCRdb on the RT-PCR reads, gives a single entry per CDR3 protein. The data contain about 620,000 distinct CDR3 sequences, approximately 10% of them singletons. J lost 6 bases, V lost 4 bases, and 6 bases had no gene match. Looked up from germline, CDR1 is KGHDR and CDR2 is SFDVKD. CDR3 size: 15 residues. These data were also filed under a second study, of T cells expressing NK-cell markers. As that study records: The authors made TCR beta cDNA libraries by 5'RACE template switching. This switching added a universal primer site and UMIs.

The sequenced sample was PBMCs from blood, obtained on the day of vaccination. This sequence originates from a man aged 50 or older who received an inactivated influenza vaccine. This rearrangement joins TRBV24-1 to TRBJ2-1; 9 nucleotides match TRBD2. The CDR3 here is CATSDLKRGANEQFF. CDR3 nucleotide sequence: TGTGCCACCAGTGACCTTAAGCGGGGGGCCAATGAGCAGTTCTTC.